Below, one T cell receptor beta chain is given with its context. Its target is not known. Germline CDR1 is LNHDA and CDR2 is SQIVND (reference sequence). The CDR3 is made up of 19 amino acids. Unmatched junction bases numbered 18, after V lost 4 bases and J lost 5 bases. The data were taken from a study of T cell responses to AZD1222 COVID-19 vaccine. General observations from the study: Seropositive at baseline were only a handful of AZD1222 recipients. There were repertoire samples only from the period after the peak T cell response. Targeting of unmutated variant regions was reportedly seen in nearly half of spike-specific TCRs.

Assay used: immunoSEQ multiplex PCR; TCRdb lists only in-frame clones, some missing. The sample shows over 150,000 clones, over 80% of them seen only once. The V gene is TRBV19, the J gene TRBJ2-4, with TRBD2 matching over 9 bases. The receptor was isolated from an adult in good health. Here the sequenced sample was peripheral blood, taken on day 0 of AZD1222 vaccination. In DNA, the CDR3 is TGTGCCAGTAGTAGCTCTTCCCTGACTAGCGGACCAATCGAAAACATTCAGTACTTC. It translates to CASSSSSLTSGPIENIQYF. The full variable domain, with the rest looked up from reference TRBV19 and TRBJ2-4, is DGGITQSPKYLFRKEGQNVTLSCEQNLNHDAMYWYRQDPGQGLRLIYYSQIVNDFQKGDIAEGYSVSREKKESFPLTVTSAQKNPTAFYLCASSSSSLTSGPIENIQYFGAGTRLSVL.